The source of this T cell receptor (beta chain) is a study of blood T cell repertoires in COVID-19. V lost 5 bases and J lost 7, with 12 bases in between. The CDR3 contains 14 residues. Germline values: CDR1 MNHEY, CDR2 SVGAGI. Libraries were prepared by immunoSEQ multiplex PCR; TCRdb keeps only in-frame clonotypes and omits some of them. The data contain around 300,000 clones, 85% to 90% of them singletons. Sequenced material: PBMCs or T cells enriched from blood (not recorded which). This clonotype was obtained from a woman under 30 who had recovered from COVID-19. This chain links TRBV6-5 with TRBJ1-6; TRBD1 is a possible D gene (6 bases). In DNA form, the CDR3 reads TGTGCCAGCAGTAGGGAGACAGGAAATTCACCCCTCCACTTT. It encodes CASSRETGNSPLHF.